One and the same sample provided the 26 T cell receptor beta chains below, sequenced in a study of T cell responses to AZD1222 COVID-19 vaccine. The method was immunoSEQ multiplex PCR; TCRdb's version includes in-frame clones alone and lacks a portion of them. Of approximately 160,000 clones listed, roughly 90% are singletons. This specimen consisted of peripheral blood, obtained on day 0 of AZD1222 vaccination. The receptors derive from an adult in good health.

The chain combines TRBV28 with TRBJ1-5; D perhaps matches TRBD1 (5 bases). Per the germline V gene, CDR1 is MDHEN and CDR2 is SYDVKM. Trimming took 3 bases from V and 6 from J, leaving 9 bases between them. The CDR3 runs to 13 residues. The CDR3 region is CASSLRGTQPQHF. CDR3 nucleotide sequence: TGTGCCAGCAGTTTGAGAGGGACTCAGCCCCAGCATTTT.

The chain uses TRBV19 and TRBJ2-1; possibly TRBD2 for D (6 bases). The CDR3 totals 16 residues. The ends were cut back, 6 bases at V and 2 bases at J, with 17 bases in the middle. The germline CDR1 and CDR2 sequences are LNHDA and SQIVND (reference sequence). The CDR3, as DNA: TGTGCCAGTAGCCCGGGACTTTTCAATGCCTACAATGAGCAGTTCTTC. It specifies CASSPGLFNAYNEQFF.

This clone was recorded once. This chain links TRBV5-1 with TRBJ1-4; D remains unclear. Looked up from germline, CDR1 is SGHRS and CDR2 is YFSETQ. Trimming stripped 0 bases from V and 11 bases from J, with 11 bases between. CDR3 length: 13 amino acids. The CDR3 DNA follows: TGCGCCAGCAGCTTGGCTGGCTCGGGGAAACTGTTTTTT. Translating gives CASSLAGSGKLFF.

This chain connects TRBV9 to TRBJ2-3, with 14 bases fitting TRBD2. Germline trimming cut 3 bases from V and 3 bases from J; bases unmatched to any gene: 9. This CDR3 contains 18 residues. Germline V lookup: CDR1 SGDLS, CDR2 YYNGEE. CDR3 in DNA: TGTGCCAGCAGCGCGTTACTGGGACTAGCGGGAGTTACAGATACGCAGTATTTT. Translated, it gives CASSALLGLAGVTDTQYF. Full variable domain (outside the CDR3, taken from reference TRBV9 and TRBJ2-3): DSGVTQTPKHLITATGQRVTLRCSPRSGDLSVYWYQQSLDQGLQFLIQYYNGEERAKGNILERFSAQQFPDLHSELNLSSLELGDSALYFCASSALLGLAGVTDTQYFGPGTRLTVL.

The chain combines TRBV11-3 with TRBJ2-3; D not resolved. This CDR3 is 15 amino acids long. Germline V gives CDR1 SGHNT, CDR2 YENEEA. Between the trimmed V and J ends, which lost 1 base and 0 bases, there was a span of 8 bases. For the CDR3, the DNA is TGTGCCAGCAGCTTAGGGACCTCTAGCACAGATACGCAGTATTTT. It is translated as CASSLGTSSTDTQYF.

V usage is TRBV5-1 and J usage is TRBJ2-2; 10 nucleotides agree with TRBD1. This CDR3 contains 15 residues. The V gene's germline CDR1 is SGHRS and CDR2 YFSETQ. V gave up 3 bases and J gave up 2 bases; unmatched junction bases: 1. Written as DNA, the CDR3 is TGCGCCAGCAGCTGGGACAGGGGAAACACCGGGGAGCTGTTTTTT. It specifies CASSWDRGNTGELFF.

This clone was seen once. V gene TRBV5-4 combines with J gene TRBJ2-7, with D maybe TRBD1 (8 bases). CDR3 length: 13 residues. V was pared by 3 bases and J by 6 bases, with 13 bases between. CDR1 is SGHNT and CDR2 is YYREEE in the germline V gene (reference sequence). DNA of the CDR3: TGTGCCAGCAGCTCGACAGGGGAGGGCGAGCAGTACTTC. Translated: CASSSTGEGEQYF.

The chain is built from TRBV6-6 and TRBJ1-1; D is undetermined. Germline V gene sequence: CDR1 MNHNY, CDR2 SVGAGI (reference sequence). The length of the CDR3 is 13 residues. Trimming shortened V by 2 bases and J by 4 bases, and 8 bases separated the two germline ends. The CDR3 DNA is TGTGCCAGCAGTTACCGGGCACCCACTGAAGCTTTCTTT. As protein: CASSYRAPTEAFF.

This rearrangement joins TRBV29-1 to TRBJ1-4; no clear D. The V end was cut by 0 bases, the J end by 8 bases, with 10 bases between. CDR1 and CDR2 from the germline V gene are SQVTM and ANQGSEA. The CDR3 sequence is 13 residues long. The CDR3 sequence is CSVEEGDGEKLFF. The CDR3 region has the DNA TGCAGCGTTGAAGAGGGCGACGGCGAAAAACTGTTTTTT.

V usage is TRBV9 and J usage is TRBJ2-5; 7 bases line up with TRBD2. CDR3 length: 15 amino acids. Germline-derived CDR1 and CDR2 are SGDLS and YYNGEE. The trim removed 0 bases at V and 3 bases at J, leaving 5 bases unmatched. The CDR3: CASSVAGLAEETQYF. CDR3 DNA sequence: TGTGCCAGCAGCGTAGCGGGTCTAGCGGAAGAGACCCAGTACTTC.

V gene TRBV19 combines with J gene TRBJ2-2; 12 nucleotides agree with TRBD2. Germline values: CDR1 LNHDA, CDR2 SQIVND (reference sequence). The CDR3 runs to 16 residues. The ends lost 5 bases at V and 4 bases at J; junction bases unmatched: 5. Written as DNA, the CDR3 is TGTGCCAGTAGTGCGGGACTAGCGGGTCTCACCGGGGAGCTGTTTTTT. This translates into CASSAGLAGLTGELFF.

The rearrangement links TRBV4-1 to TRBJ1-4; 7 bases match TRBD1. Per the germline V gene, CDR1 is MGHRA and CDR2 is YSYEKL. The V and J ends lost 1 base and 8 bases, in that order; junction bases with no gene match: 4. The CDR3 contains 14 residues. The CDR3 bases are TGCGCCAGCAGCCAAGGACAGGGAAACGAAAAACTGTTTTTT. Translating it yields CASSQGQGNEKLFF.

This clone was detected only a few times. The genes are TRBV6-2 or TRBV6-3 and TRBJ2-7, with 15 nucleotides matching TRBD2. There are 17 residues in the CDR3. J lost 7 bases, V lost 6 bases, and 13 bases had no gene match. CDR1 is MNHEY, CDR2 SVGEGT, per germline. Here the CDR3 reads CASSPPGLAGGAREQYF. DNA for the CDR3: TGTGCCAGCAGCCCTCCGGGACTAGCGGGAGGAGCTAGGGAGCAGTACTTC.

The CDR3 nucleotides are TGTGCCAGCAGCTTTTATACAGGGGCAGCTACGCAGTATTTT. Amino acids: CASSFYTGAATQYF. The chain recombines TRBV5-6 with TRBJ2-3, with 7 nucleotides matching TRBD1. The CDR3 is 14 amino acids. The ends lost 2 bases at V and 8 bases at J; junction bases unmatched: 8. CDR1 SGHDT and CDR2 YYEEEE come from the germline V gene.

The chain has TRBV5-1 and TRBJ2-2; maybe TRBD2 (6 bases). V lost 5 bases to trimming and J lost 2 bases, with 13 bases between them. From germline, CDR1 is SGHRS and CDR2 YFSETQ. The CDR3 extends over 15 amino acids. CDR3 DNA: TGCGCCAGCAGTCGGGGGAACGGAAACACCGGGGAGCTGTTTTTT. This gives the protein CASSRGNGNTGELFF.

V and J are TRBV5-1 and TRBJ1-5; 7 bases match TRBD1. The CDR3 covers 15 residues. Germline V gene lookup returns CDR1 SGHRS and CDR2 YFSETQ. Trimming at V came to 4 bases and at J to 4 bases, leaving 8 bases not matched to a gene. As DNA, the CDR3 is TGCGCCAGCAGCCTAGGGGACAGCAAAAATCAGCCCCAGCATTTT. Translation: CASSLGDSKNQPQHF.

The J gene is TRBJ2-2, the V gene TRBV19; 8 bases align to TRBD2. This CDR3 has 15 residues. V lost 3 bases, J lost 5 bases, and 5 bases stayed unmatched. The germline V gene has CDR1 LNHDA and CDR2 SQIVND (reference sequence). This CDR3 reads CASSITKRETGELFF. The CDR3 DNA sequence: TGTGCCAGTAGTATCACCAAGCGGGAGACCGGGGAGCTGTTTTTT.

In this sample, this clone turned up once. This chain uses TRBV29-1 with TRBJ1-1, with D possibly being TRBD1 (5 bases). The CDR3 loop spans 12 amino acids. V lost 7 bases and J lost 2, with 11 bases in between. CDR1 and CDR2 (germline): SQVTM, ANQGSEA. The CDR3 nucleotides read TGCAGCGGCCTAGGGGTAAACACTGAAGCTTTCTTT. It translates to CSGLGVNTEAFF.

This chain joins TRBV10-1 and TRBJ2-7; tentative D call: TRBD2 (5 bases). The CDR3 has 13 residues. CDR1 is WNHNN, CDR2 SYGVQD, per germline (reference sequence). The V gene lost 8 bases and the J gene lost 3 bases, with 14 bases spanning the gap. The CDR3 region is CASSPSRVYEQYF. CDR3 sequence (DNA): TGCGCCAGCTCCCCTAGCAGAGTCTACGAGCAGTACTTC.

This clone was found a few times. The genes are TRBV28 and TRBJ1-6, with a tentative D call TRBD1 (5 bases). The V gene's germline CDR1 is MDHEN and CDR2 SYDVKM. Trimming took 6 bases from V and 8 from J, leaving 5 bases between them. The CDR3 spans 11 residues. The CDR3 DNA follows: TGTGCCAGCAGAGGGGATTCACCCCTCCACTTT. Translated, it gives CASRGDSPLHF.

The chain joins TRBV10-3 to TRBJ2-4; TRBD2 agrees at 13 bases. The CDR3 length is 18 residues. With V trimmed by 5 bases and J by 1 base, 8 bases remained unmatched. The germline CDR1 and CDR2 sequences are ENHRY and SYGVKD. The CDR3 spells CAISPGLAGSMAKNIQYF. CDR3 coding DNA: TGTGCCATCAGTCCGGGACTAGCGGGAAGTATGGCCAAAAACATTCAGTACTTC.

The CDR3 spells CASSGVGSTPQHF. The CDR3 DNA follows: TGTGCCAGCAGCGGTGTTGGGAGCACGCCCCAGCATTTT. V gene TRBV7-9 combines with J gene TRBJ1-5; D remains unclear. This CDR3 has 13 residues. V dropped 5 bases and J dropped 9 bases, with 14 bases sitting between them. Germline lookup yields CDR1 SEHNR and CDR2 FQNEAQ (reference sequence).

CDR3 sequence (DNA): TGTGCCAGCAGCCCTGGGACTGGGGGTGGAAATCAGCCCCAGCATTTT. Translated, it gives CASSPGTGGGNQPQHF. The genes are TRBV7-8 and TRBJ1-5; weak D call: TRBD1 (5 bases). Germline V CDR1 and CDR2: SGHVS, FQNEAQ. The CDR3 totals 16 residues. V was clipped by 5 bases and J by 4 bases, with 18 bases between them.

The CDR3 sequence is CASSVGYGSSPGDTQYF. CDR3 DNA sequence: TGTGCCAGCAGCGTAGGTTACGGGAGTTCACCCGGAGATACGCAGTATTTT. The V and J genes are TRBV9 and TRBJ2-3; possible D gene TRBD2, 6 bases. V was trimmed by 0 bases and J by 5 bases, leaving 19 bases between them. The germline V gene has CDR1 SGDLS and CDR2 YYNGEE. The CDR3 spans 17 residues.

The chain joins TRBV28 to TRBJ1-2; D call uncertain. The CDR3 is 16 amino acids. The germline CDR1 and CDR2 sequences are MDHEN and SYDVKM. Trimming stripped 5 bases from V and 8 bases from J, with 24 bases between. This chain's CDR3 is CASSVSRPSPNRGYTF. Here the CDR3 DNA reads TGTGCCAGCAGTGTTTCGAGACCAAGTCCAAACCGAGGCTACACCTTC.

This chain connects TRBV11-2 to TRBJ2-7; D possibly corresponds to TRBD1 (5 bases). The V and J ends lost 5 bases and 3 bases respectively, with 17 bases between them. This CDR3 spans 15 amino acids. Germline V gene lookup returns CDR1 SGHAT and CDR2 FQNNGV. In nucleotides, the CDR3 is TGTGCCAGCAGCCCGTTTCAGGGTAAAATCTACGAGCAGTACTTC. This sequence encodes CASSPFQGKIYEQYF. The full variable domain, with the rest looked up from reference TRBV11-2 and TRBJ2-7, is EAGVAQSPRYKIIEKRQSVAFWCNPISGHATLYWYQQILGQGPKLLIQFQNNGVVDDSQLPKDRFSAERLKGVDSTLKIQPAKLEDSAVYLCASSPFQGKIYEQYFGPGTRLTVT.